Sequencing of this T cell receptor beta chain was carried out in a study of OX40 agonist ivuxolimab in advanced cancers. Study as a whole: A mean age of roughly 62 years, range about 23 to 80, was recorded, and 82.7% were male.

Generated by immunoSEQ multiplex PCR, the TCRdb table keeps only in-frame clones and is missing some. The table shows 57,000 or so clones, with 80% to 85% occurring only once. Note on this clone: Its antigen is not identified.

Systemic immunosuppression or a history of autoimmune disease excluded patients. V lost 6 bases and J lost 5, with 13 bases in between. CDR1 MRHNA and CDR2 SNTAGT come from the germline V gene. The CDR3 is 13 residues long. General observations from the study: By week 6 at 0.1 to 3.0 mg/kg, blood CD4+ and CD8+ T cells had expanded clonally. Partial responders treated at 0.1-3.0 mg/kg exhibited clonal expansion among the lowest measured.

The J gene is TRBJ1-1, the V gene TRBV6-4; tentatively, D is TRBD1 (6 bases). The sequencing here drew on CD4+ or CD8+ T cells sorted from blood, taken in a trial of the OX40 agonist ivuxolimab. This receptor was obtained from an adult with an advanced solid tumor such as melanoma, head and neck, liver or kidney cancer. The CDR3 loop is CASSAVGGTEAFF. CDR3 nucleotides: TGTGCCAGCAGCGCGGTAGGGGGGACTGAAGCTTTCTTT.